This T cell receptor beta chain was found in a study of response to subunit inactivated influenza vaccine. Worth noting for this clonotype: The target antigen is unknown.

General study findings and limits: The authors offered the suggestion that each seasonal influenza vaccination recruits few new T cells.

TCRdb re-called the RT-PCR reads with MiXCR, one entry per CDR3 protein. This repertoire shows approximately 530,000 distinct CDR3 sequences, 7.5% to 8.5% found once; its top ten account for 10% to 15%. The V and J ends lost 2 bases and 4 bases respectively, with 5 bases between them. The CDR3 covers 12 residues. The clonotype originates from a man between 45 and 75 years old who received an inactivated influenza vaccine. The sequenced sample was PBMCs from blood, obtained around 25 months after vaccination. The chain carries TRBV12-3 or TRBV12-4 and TRBJ2-5; D gene unclear. CDR3 in amino acids: CASSLKVETQYF. CDR3 DNA sequence: TGTGCCAGCAGTTTAAAGGTAGAGACCCAGTACTTC.